The clone carrying this T cell receptor (beta chain) was counted once. The record originates from a study of blood T cell repertoires in COVID-19. Original analysis: Estimated nucleated cell counts came from reference gene primer amplification. Sequenced by immunoSEQ multiplex PCR; TCRdb stores in-frame clones only, minus some. V, J and clone size reflect that table, while D and trimming were determined from the DNA. The sample yields 490,000 or so clones, more than 75% seen once. Germline values: CDR1 MNHEY, CDR2 SVGEGT. This CDR3 comprises 14 residues. The V gene end was trimmed by 5 bases and the J gene end by 2 bases; junction bases not matched to a gene: 2.

The rearrangement joins TRBV6-2 or TRBV6-3 to TRBJ1-3, with TRBD1 identical over 8 bases. The clonotype originates from a woman aged 40 to 50 who had recovered from COVID-19. Specimen: PBMCs or T cells enriched from blood (not recorded which). The CDR3 sequence: CASSRTGPGNTIYF. The CDR3 DNA reads as TGTGCCAGCAGTAGGACAGGGCCTGGAAACACCATATATTTT.